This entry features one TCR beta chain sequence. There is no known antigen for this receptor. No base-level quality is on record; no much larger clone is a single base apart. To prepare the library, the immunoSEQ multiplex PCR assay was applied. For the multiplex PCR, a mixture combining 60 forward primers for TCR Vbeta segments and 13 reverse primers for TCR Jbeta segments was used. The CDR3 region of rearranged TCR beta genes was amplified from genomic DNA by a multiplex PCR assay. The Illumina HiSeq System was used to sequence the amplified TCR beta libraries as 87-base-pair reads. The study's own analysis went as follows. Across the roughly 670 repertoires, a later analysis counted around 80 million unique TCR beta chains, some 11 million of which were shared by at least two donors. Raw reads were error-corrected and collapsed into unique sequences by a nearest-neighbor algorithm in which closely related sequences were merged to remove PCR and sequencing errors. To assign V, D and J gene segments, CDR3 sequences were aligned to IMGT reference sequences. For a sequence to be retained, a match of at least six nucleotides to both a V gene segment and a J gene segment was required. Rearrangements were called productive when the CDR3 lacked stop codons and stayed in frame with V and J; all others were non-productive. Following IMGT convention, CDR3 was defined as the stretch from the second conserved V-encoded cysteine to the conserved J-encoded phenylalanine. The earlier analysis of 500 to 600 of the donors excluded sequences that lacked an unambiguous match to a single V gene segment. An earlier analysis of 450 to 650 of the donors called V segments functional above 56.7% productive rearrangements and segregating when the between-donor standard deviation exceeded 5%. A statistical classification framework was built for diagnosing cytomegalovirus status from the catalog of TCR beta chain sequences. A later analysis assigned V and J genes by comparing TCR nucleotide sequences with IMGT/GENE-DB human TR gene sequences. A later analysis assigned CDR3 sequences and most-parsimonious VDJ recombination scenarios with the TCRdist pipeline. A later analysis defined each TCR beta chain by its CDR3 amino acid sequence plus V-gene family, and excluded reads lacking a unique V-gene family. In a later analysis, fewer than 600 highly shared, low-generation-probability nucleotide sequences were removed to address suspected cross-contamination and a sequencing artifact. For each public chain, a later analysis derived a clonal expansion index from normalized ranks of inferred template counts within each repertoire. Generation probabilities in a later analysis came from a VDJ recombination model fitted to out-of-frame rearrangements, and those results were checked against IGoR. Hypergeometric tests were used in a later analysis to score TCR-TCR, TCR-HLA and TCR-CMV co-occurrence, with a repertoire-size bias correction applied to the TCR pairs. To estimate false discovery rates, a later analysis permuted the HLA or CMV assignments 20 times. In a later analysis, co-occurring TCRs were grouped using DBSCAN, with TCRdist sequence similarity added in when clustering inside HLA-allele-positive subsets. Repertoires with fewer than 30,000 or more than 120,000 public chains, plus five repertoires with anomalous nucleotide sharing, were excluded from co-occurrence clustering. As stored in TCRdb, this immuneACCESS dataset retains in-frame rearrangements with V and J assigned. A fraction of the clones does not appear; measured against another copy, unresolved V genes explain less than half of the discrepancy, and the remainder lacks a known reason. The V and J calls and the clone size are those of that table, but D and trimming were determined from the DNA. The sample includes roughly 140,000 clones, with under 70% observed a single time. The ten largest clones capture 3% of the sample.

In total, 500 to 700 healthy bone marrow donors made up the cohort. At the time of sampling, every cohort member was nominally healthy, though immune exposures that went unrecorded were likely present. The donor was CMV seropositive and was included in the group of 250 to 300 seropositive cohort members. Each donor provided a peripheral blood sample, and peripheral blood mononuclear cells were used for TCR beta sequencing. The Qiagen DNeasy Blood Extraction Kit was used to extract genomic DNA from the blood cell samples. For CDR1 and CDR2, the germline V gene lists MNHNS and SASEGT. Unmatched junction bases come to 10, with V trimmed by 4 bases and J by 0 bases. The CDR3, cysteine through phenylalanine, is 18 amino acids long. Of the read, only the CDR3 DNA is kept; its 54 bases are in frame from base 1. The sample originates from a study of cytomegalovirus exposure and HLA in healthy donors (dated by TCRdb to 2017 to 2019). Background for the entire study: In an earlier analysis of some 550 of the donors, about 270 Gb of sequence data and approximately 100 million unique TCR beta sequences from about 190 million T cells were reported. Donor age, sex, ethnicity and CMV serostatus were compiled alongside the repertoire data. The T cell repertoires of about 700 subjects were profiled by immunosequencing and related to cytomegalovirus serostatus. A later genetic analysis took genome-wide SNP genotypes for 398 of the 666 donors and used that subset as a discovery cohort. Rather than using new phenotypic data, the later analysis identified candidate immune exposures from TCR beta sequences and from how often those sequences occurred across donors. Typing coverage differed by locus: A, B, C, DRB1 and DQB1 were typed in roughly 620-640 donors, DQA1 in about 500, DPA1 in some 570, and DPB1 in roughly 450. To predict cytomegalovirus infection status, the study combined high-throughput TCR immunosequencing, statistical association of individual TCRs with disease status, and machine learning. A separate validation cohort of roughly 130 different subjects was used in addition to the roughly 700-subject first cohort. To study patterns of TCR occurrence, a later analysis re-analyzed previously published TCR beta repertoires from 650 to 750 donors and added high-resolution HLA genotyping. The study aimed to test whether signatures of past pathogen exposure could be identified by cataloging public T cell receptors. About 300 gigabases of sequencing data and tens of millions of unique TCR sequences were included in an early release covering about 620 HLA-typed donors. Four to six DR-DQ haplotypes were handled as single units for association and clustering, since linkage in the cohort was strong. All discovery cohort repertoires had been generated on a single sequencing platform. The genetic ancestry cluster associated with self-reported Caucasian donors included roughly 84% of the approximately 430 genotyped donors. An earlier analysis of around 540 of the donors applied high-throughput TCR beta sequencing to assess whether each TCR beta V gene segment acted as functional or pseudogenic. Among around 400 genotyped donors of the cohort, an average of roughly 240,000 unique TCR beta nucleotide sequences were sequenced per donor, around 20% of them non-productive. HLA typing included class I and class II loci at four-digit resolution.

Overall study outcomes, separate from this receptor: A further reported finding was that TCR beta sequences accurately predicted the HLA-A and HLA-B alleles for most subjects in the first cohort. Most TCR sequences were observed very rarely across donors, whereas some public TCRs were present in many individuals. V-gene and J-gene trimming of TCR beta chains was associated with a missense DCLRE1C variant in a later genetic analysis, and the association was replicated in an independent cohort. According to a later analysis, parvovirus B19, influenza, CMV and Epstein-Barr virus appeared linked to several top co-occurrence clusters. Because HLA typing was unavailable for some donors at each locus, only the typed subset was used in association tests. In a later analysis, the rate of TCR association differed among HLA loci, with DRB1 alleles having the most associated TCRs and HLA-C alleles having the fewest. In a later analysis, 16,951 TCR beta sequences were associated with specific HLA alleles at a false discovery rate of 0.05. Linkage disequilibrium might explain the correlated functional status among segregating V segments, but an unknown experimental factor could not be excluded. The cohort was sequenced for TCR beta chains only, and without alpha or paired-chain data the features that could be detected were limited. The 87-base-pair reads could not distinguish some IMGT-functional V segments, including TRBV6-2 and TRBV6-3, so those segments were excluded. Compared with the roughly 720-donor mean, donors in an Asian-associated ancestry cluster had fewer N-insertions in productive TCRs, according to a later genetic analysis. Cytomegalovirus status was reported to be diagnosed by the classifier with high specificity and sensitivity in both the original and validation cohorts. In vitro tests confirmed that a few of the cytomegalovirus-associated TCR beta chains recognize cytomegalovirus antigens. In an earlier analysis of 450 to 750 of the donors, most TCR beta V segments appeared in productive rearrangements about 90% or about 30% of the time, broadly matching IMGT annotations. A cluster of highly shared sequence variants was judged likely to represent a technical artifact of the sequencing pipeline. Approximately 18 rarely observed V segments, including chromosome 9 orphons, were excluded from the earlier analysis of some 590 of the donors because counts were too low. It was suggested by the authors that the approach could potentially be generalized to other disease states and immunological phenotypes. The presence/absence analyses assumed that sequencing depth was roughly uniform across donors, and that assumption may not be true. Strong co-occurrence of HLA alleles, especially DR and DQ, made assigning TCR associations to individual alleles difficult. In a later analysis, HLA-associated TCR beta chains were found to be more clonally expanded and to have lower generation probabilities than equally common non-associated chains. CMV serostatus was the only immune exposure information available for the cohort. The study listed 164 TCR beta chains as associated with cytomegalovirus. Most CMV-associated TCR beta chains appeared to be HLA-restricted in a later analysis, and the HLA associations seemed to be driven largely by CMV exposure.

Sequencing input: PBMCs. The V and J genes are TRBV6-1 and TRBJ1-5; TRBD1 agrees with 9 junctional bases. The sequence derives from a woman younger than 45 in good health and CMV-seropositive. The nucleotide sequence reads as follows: TGTGCCAGCAGTGGGGGACAGGGCCAAACCTATAGCAATCAGCCCCAGCATTTT. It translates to CASSGGQGQTYSNQPQHF.